This T cell receptor beta chain is from a study of B cell selection in AIRE deficiency. Study-wide results and limits: About 30% of healthy-shared Treg TCRbeta sequences appeared in patient Tconv cells.

Sorting defined conventional CD4 T cells as CD4+CD127+. Assay: immunoSEQ multiplex PCR; the TCRdb copy retains only in-frame clones and omits some. The profile shows fewer than 30,000 clones, roughly 95% of them singletons. On this clone: Its antigen is still unknown.

In germline, CDR1 is SGHTA, CDR2 FQGNSA. The CDR3 loop spans 14 amino acids. V lost 5 bases to trimming and J lost 1 base, with 9 bases between them. This clonotype was obtained from a human donor in good health. The chain combines TRBV7-2 with TRBJ1-3; D is ambiguous. The sequenced material came from CD4+CD127+ conventional T cells sorted from PBMCs. The CDR3 reads CASSITVSGNTIYF. The DNA for the CDR3 is TGTGCCAGCAGCATTACAGTGTCTGGAAACACCATATATTTT.